This T cell receptor (beta chain) was obtained from a study of monozygotic twins with inflammatory bowel disease. Points from the study as a whole: Since immunosuppressive treatments differed, patient repertoires may have gained added variability. The study found lower TCRbeta diversity (inverse Simpson) in IBD patients than in healthy co-twins.

With regard to this clonotype: What it binds is unknown.

Input per TCR library consisted of around 3.5 ug of total RNA. Researchers ran eight separate cDNA reactions for each sample. TCRdb reprocessed the 5' RACE reads, with one entry per CDR3 protein and no DNA. The table for this sample gives 150,000 to 200,000 distinct CDR3 sequences. This TCR was sampled from a human donor with ulcerative colitis or Crohn's disease, or a healthy co-twin of an affected twin (not recorded which). Sequences were obtained from blood.

The CDR3 loop is CASSSLAGRGTDTQYF. The chain uses TRBV12-3 or TRBV12-4 and TRBJ2-3; TCRdb picks TRBD2, but there is no DNA to check that call. The CDR3 contains 16 residues.